This T cell receptor (beta chain) was identified during a study of glioma-infiltrating T cells. Overall study results and limits: Tissue and blood shared very few CDR3 sequences.

This clonotype was seen many times. No antigen is known for it. The CDR3 contains 16 residues. Trimming at V came to 2 bases and at J to 5 bases, leaving 4 bases not matched to a gene. Per the germline V gene, CDR1 is SEHNR and CDR2 is FQNEAQ (reference sequence). Using RNA template, CDR3s of TCR alpha and beta were amplified with iRepertoire arm-PCR. Tissue mRNA or PBMC total RNA, roughly 85-450 ng, went into one-step reverse transcription and amplification. Using its own MiXCR run on the multiplex PCR reads, TCRdb lists one record per CDR3 protein. The table has over 70,000 distinct CDR3 sequences, about 23% seen once.

The chain couples TRBV7-9 to TRBJ2-5; 14 bases are shared with TRBD2. The TCR was taken from a human donor with low-grade glioma or glioblastoma, undergoing nonglioma brain surgery, or in good health (not recorded which). What was sequenced was glioma tissue, nonneoplastic brain tissue, or PBMCs (not recorded which). The CDR3, as DNA: TGTGCCAGCAGCTTAAAGACTAGCGGGAGGGCGGAGACCCAGTACTTC. Translating gives CASSLKTSGRAETQYF.